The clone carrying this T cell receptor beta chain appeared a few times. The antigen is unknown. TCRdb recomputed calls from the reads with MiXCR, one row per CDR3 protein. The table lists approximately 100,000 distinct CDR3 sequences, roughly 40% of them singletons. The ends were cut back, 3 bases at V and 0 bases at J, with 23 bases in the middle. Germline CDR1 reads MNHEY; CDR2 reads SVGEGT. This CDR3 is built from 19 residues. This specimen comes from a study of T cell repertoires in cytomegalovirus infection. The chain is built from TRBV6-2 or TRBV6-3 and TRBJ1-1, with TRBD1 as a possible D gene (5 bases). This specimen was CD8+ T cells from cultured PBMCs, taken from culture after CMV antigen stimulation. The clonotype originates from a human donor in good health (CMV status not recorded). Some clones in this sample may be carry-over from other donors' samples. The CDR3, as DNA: TGTGCCAGCAGTTATCCTCTCCAGGGAGGAGGGGTTATGAACACTGAAGCTTTCTTT. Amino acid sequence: CASSYPLQGGGVMNTEAFF.